This is a list of T cell receptor beta chains from one sample in a study of shared clonotypes between healthy human individuals. Method: immunoSEQ multiplex PCR; TCRdb's copy keeps in-frame clones and lacks some. In the table there are some 980,000 clones, about 80% of which are singletons. The sequenced material came from memory CD4+ T cells sorted from blood. The source of these receptors is a man aged 18 to 29 in good health. The CDR3 runs from the conserved cysteine through the conserved F or W. The D gene is left open where the match is weak. Size values are once, few and many counts, or a class for expanded clones, and some rows have none.

v_gene	abundance	j_gene	d_gene	CDR3aa	CDR3nt
TRBV5-1	NA	TRBJ1-4	TRBD1	CASSLTPGGTNEKLFF	TGCGCCAGCAGCTTGACCCCAGGGGGGACTAATGAAAAACTGTTTTTT
TRBV4-2	NA	TRBJ1-1	NA	CASSQDTTTVNTEAFF	TGTGCCAGCAGCCAGGACACTACTACAGTGAACACTGAAGCTTTCTTT
TRBV7-8	NA	TRBJ1-1	NA	CASSLVQGNTEAFF	TGTGCCAGCAGCTTAGTTCAGGGTAACACTGAAGCTTTCTTT
TRBV5-4	NA	TRBJ2-3	NA	CASSPGRASTDTQYF	TGTGCCAGCTCACCTGGGCGGGCTAGCACAGATACGCAGTATTTT
TRBV19	NA	TRBJ2-1	TRBD2	CASTPLAGVSNEQFF	TGTGCCAGTACCCCACTAGCGGGAGTTAGCAATGAGCAGTTCTTC
TRBV5-6	NA	TRBJ1-5	TRBD1	CASSAQTGYQPQHF	TGTGCCAGCAGCGCACAGACAGGGTATCAGCCCCAGCATTTT
TRBV10-2	NA	TRBJ2-1	TRBD2	CASSDAGTSADNEQFF	TGCGCCAGCAGTGACGCCGGGACTAGCGCTGACAATGAGCAGTTCTTC
TRBV28	NA	TRBJ1-4	NA	CASSPREKLFF	TGTGCCAGCTCACCTCGGGAAAAACTGTTTTTT
TRBV5-1	NA	TRBJ2-7	TRBD2	CASSLGTSGQGDEQYF	TGCGCCAGCAGCCTAGGGACTAGCGGACAAGGGGACGAGCAGTACTTC
TRBV23-1	NA	TRBJ1-5	TRBD1	CASSPSRDRGLSGGQPQHF	TGCGCCAGCAGTCCGTCAAGGGACAGGGGGCTTTCAGGAGGGCAGCCCCAGCATTTT
TRBV7-9	NA	TRBJ2-1	NA	CASSVTPGIEGYNEQFF	TGTGCCAGCAGCGTAACCCCCGGGATTGAGGGTTACAATGAGCAGTTCTTC
TRBV7-9	few	TRBJ2-5	NA	CASSFGNADTSQETQYF	TGTGCCAGCAGCTTCGGAAACGCAGACACCTCCCAAGAGACCCAGTACTTC
TRBV9	NA	TRBJ2-7	NA	CASMRCSYEQYF	TGTGCCAGCATGCGCTGTTCCTACGAGCAGTACTTC
TRBV5-1	NA	TRBJ2-3	TRBD2	CASSYTSGSSGGTQYF	TGCGCCAGCAGCTATACTAGCGGGAGTTCCGGGGGGACGCAGTATTTT
TRBV27	NA	TRBJ2-2	NA	CASMGGPNTGELFF	TGTGCCAGCATGGGGGGCCCGAACACCGGGGAGCTGTTTTTT
TRBV10-3	NA	TRBJ2-7	TRBD2	CAISASGPYEQYF	TGTGCCATCAGTGCTAGCGGGCCCTACGAGCAGTACTTC
TRBV10-3	NA	TRBJ1-3	NA	CAISITGNTIYF	TGTGCCATCAGTATAACAGGAAACACCATATATTTT
TRBV12-5	NA	TRBJ1-1	NA	CASGLVLGTAKGMNTEAFF	TGTGCTAGTGGTTTGGTACTGGGGACGGCAAAAGGGATGAACACTGAAGCTTTCTTT
TRBV2	NA	TRBJ2-7	TRBD2	CASSRDYPSSYEQYF	TGTGCCAGCAGCCGGGACTACCCGAGCTCCTACGAGCAGTACTTC
TRBV5-4	few	TRBJ2-2	TRBD1	CASSLFTGVGELFF	TGTGCCAGCAGCCTATTTACAGGGGTGGGGGAGCTGTTTTTT